The sequence of this TCR beta chain was determined in a study of T cell repertoires and leukemia-associated antigens. Study at large: Approximately 15 million effective reads came from all samples combined. The study, taken as a whole, reports: The four groups had similar numbers of Vbeta, Jbeta genes and CDR3s. Expanded clones' antigen specificity and function were not directly tested.

Using its own MiXCR run on the 5' RACE reads, TCRdb lists one record per CDR3 protein. The sample includes some 14,000 distinct CDR3 sequences, over 30% of them seen just once. About this clonotype itself: The target antigen is unknown. The junction shows a germline mismatch at one end, possibly a read error.

Before use, CD3+ T cells rested overnight in serum-free medium. CDR3 length: 15 amino acids. Germline-derived CDR1 and CDR2 are SGHTS and YDEGEE. The source of this sequence is a female donor in good health. J is TRBJ1-2 and V is TRBV5-8; TRBD1 is a possible D gene (6 bases). Sequencing was performed on CD3+ T cells sorted from blood and cultured. The CDR3 sequence is CASSLGAGSNYGYTF. CDR3 in DNA: TGTGCCAGTAGCTTGGGGGCGGGATCAAACTATGGCTACACCTTC.